This T cell receptor (beta chain) is drawn from a study of beta chain features in type 1 diabetes. Comment on this clone: What it binds is unknown.

J was trimmed by 6 bases and V by 2 bases; bases with no gene match: 3. The germline gives CDR1 MNHNY, CDR2 SVGAGI (reference sequence). This CDR3 spans 14 amino acids. Study results and caveats: In every one of the four CD4+ subsets, TCRB CDR3s were moderately but significantly shorter in Type 1 diabetes patients. Insertions at VDJ junctions were less frequent in type 1 diabetes patients. These patients also deleted more nucleotides at the same junctions.

The sequenced template was cDNA made from the entire isolated RNA. Using immunoSEQ multiplex PCR, the repertoire was profiled, and TCRdb retains in-frame clones only, with some absent. The top ten clones hold approximately 1% of a sample with about 340,000 clones, roughly 9% of them seen once. This TCR derives from a man younger than 45 with type 1 diabetes. The genes are TRBV6-6 and TRBJ2-1; 8 bases map to TRBD2. The sequencing sample was made of central memory CD4+ T cells from blood. The CDR3: CASSYGGLGNEQFF. The CDR3 DNA reads TGTGCCAGCAGTTACGGGGGACTAGGCAATGAGCAGTTCTTC.